This TCR beta chain was found in a study of blood T cell repertoires in COVID-19. About the research overall: Samples representing acute and convalescent COVID-19 were sourced from the United States, Italy and Spain. The cDNA or gDNA used as material had been derived from T cells, B-cell-depleted T cells, or PBMCs.

The CDR3 is 12 amino acids. Trimming cost V 4 bases and J 7 bases, with 8 bases left between them. CDR1 and CDR2 from the germline V gene are LNHDA and SQIVND (reference sequence). In the original workflow: Reference gene primer amplification in the assay estimated nucleated cell counts. The method was immunoSEQ multiplex PCR; TCRdb's version includes in-frame clones alone and lacks a portion of them. The V and J calls and clone size come from that table; D and trimming were worked out from the DNA. The sample has some 120,000 clones; approximately 88% are singletons. The source of this sequence is a man aged 50-60 years with acute or convalescent COVID-19. The specimen sequenced was peripheral blood. V is TRBV19 and J is TRBJ2-1, with D perhaps TRBD1 (5 bases). CDR3 nucleotides: TGTGCCAGTAGTACCAGGGTAAATGAGCAGTTCTTC. It translates to CASSTRVNEQFF.